This T cell receptor beta chain was sequenced during a study of T-cell memory formation after mild COVID-19. Per germline, CDR1 SGHRS and CDR2 YFSETQ. V dropped 4 bases and J dropped 8; count of bases not matched to a gene: 10. This CDR3 comprises 15 residues. MiXCR was run by TCRdb on the 5' RACE reads, yielding one entry per CDR3 protein. The sample lists 150,000 to 200,000 distinct CDR3 sequences; roughly a third were seen once. The chain employs TRBV5-1 and TRBJ2-1; 9 nucleotides align to TRBD2. The TCR was taken from an adult woman who had mild COVID-19 (a few samples of this study predate the infection). Cell type and time point are not known. Sequenced: PBMCs or a T cell subset sorted from them (not recorded which). In nucleotides, the CDR3 is TGCGCCAGCAGCATAGGGACTAGCACTTTCCATGAGCAGTTCTTC. Protein: CASSIGTSTFHEQFF.